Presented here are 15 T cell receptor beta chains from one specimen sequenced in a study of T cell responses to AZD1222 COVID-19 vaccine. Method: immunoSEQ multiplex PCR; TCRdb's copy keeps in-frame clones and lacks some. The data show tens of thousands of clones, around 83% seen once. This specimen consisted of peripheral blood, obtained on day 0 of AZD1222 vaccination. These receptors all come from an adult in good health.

The CDR3 sequence: CASTPGRTSYEQYF. The CDR3 DNA is TGTGCCAGCACCCCGGGACGGACATCCTACGAGCAGTACTTC. V usage is TRBV11-2 and J usage is TRBJ2-7; D tentatively reads TRBD1 or TRBD2 (5 bases each). There are 14 residues in the CDR3. Germline values: CDR1 SGHAT, CDR2 FQNNGV. Trimming left V 7 bases short and J 1 base short, with 14 bases between.

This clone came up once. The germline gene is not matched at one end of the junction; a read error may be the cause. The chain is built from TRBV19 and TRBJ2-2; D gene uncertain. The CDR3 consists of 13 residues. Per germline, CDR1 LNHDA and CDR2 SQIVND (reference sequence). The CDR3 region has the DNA TGTGCCACTAGTCTGACGAACACCGGGGAGCTGTTTTTT. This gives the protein CATSLTNTGELFF.

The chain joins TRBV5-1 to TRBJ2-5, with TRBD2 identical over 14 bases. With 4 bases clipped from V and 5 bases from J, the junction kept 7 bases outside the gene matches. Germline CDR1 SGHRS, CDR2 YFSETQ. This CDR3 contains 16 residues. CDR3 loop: CASSMGTSGGGETQYF. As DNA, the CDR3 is TGCGCCAGCAGCATGGGGACTAGCGGGGGAGGGGAGACCCAGTACTTC.

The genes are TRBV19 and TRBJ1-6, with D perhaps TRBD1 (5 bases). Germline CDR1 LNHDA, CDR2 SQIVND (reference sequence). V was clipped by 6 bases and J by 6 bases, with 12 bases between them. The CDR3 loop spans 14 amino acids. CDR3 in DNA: TGTGCCAGTAGCCCGGGACTGACTAATTCACCCCTCCACTTT. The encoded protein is CASSPGLTNSPLHF.

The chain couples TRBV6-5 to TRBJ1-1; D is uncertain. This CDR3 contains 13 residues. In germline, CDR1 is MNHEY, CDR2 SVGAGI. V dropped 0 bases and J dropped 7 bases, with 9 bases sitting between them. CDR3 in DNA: TGTGCCAGCAGTTACTCTAGGGCTGGTGAAGCTTTCTTT. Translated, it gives CASSYSRAGEAFF.

In DNA form, the CDR3 reads TGTGCCAGCAGCGGAGGACAGGGCTCCCAGCCCCAGCATTTT. Translation: CASSGGQGSQPQHF. The chain combines TRBV9 with TRBJ1-5; 8 bases are a match to TRBD1. Germline-derived CDR1 and CDR2 are SGDLS and YYNGEE. The CDR3 totals 14 residues. J gave up 7 bases and V 3 bases, and 6 bases lay outside the gene matches.

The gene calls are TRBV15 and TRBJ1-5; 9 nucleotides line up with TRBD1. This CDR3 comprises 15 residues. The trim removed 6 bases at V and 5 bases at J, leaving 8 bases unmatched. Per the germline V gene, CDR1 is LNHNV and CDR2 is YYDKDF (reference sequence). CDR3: CATRSGTGMDQPQHF. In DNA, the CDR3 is TGTGCCACCAGGAGCGGGACAGGGATGGATCAGCCCCAGCATTTT.

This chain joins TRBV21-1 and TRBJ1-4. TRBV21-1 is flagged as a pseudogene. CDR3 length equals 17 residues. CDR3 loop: CASSKVGGPRLKEKLFF. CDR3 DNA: TGTGCCAGCAGCAAAGTTGGAGGACCTCGTCTAAAGGAAAAACTGTTTTTT.

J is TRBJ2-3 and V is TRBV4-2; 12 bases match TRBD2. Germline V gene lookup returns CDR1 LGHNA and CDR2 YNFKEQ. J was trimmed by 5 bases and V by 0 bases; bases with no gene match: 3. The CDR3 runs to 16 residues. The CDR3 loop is CASSQDLTSGGDTQYF. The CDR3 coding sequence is TGTGCCAGCAGCCAAGATTTGACTAGCGGGGGAGATACGCAGTATTTT.

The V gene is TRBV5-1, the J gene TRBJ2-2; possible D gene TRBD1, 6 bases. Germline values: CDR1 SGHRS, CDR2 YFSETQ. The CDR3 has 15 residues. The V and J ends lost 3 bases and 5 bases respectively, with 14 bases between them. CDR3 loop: CASSSLYRDTGELFF. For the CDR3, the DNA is TGCGCCAGCAGCTCTTTGTACAGGGATACCGGGGAGCTGTTTTTT.

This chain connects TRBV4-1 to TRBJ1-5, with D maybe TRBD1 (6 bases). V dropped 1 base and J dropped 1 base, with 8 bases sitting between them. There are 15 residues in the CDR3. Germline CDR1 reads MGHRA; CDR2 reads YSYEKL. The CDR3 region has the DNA TGCGCCAGCAGCCAAGGGCAGGGGAGCAATCAGCCCCAGCATTTT. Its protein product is CASSQGQGSNQPQHF.

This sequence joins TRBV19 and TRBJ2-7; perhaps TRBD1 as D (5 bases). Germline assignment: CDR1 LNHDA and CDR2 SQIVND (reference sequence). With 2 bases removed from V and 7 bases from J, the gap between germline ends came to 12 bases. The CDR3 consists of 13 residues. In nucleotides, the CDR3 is TGTGCCAGTAGTATATTTACAGGTGAGGAGCAGTACTTC. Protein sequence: CASSIFTGEEQYF.

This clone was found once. The CDR3 region has the DNA TGTGCCTGGAGTGAGGGCACCATCACTTATAATTCACCCCTCCACTTT. Translated, it gives CAWSEGTITYNSPLHF. The gene calls are TRBV30 and TRBJ1-6; D remains ambiguous. The germline V gene encodes CDR1 GTSNPN and CDR2 SVGIG (reference sequence). CDR3 size: 16 residues. The germline V and J ends were trimmed by 1 base and 4 bases, with 14 bases remaining between them.

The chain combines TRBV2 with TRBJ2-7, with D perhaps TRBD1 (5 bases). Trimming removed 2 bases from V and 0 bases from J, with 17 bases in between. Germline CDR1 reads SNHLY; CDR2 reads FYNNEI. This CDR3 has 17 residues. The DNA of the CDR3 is TGTGCCAGCAGTGAAAGTAGGGTAGGGGCCTTCTCCTACGAGCAGTACTTC. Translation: CASSESRVGAFSYEQYF.

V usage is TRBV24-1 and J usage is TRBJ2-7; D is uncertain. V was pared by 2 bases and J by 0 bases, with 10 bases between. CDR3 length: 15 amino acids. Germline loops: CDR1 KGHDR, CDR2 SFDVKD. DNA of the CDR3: TGTGCCACCAGTGATTCTGCACCCGGCTCCTACGAGCAGTACTTC. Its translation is CATSDSAPGSYEQYF.